This entry is about one T cell receptor (beta chain). In the authors' workflow: Reference gene primer amplification gave nucleated cell count estimates. Here immunoSEQ multiplex PCR was the method, and the copy in TCRdb shows in-frame clones only, minus some. V and J calls plus clone size are reproduced from that table; the DNA served to infer D and trimming. This table holds tens of thousands of clones, under 90% found once. The sample belongs to a study of blood T cell repertoires in COVID-19. Across the whole study: Samples came from the United States, Italy and Spain, spanning acute and convalescent COVID-19. The analysed material was cDNA or gDNA that came from T cells, B-cell-depleted T cells, or PBMCs.

This CDR3 is 14 amino acids long. Trimming took 3 bases from V and 1 from J, leaving 10 bases between them. Germline assignment: CDR1 SGHNT and CDR2 YYREEE (reference sequence). The chain links TRBV5-4 to TRBJ1-1; D not certain. The TCR was taken from a man between 70 and 80 years old with active or convalescent COVID-19. Material: peripheral blood. Here the CDR3 DNA reads TGTGCCAGCAGCTCGAGGGCGGAGAACACTGAAGCTTTCTTT. It translates to CASSSRAENTEAFF.